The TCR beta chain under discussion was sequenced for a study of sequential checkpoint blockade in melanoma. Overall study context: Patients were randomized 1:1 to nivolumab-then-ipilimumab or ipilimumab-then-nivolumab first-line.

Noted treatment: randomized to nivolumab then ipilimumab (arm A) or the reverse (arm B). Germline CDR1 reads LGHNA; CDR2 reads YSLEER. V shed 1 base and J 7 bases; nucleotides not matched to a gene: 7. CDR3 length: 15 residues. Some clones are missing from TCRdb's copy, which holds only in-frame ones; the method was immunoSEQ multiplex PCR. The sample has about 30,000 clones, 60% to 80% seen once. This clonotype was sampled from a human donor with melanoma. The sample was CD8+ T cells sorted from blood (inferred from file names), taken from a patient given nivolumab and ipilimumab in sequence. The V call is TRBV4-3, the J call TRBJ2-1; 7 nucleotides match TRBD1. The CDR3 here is CASSQGRQGGNEQFF. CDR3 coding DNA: TGCGCCAGCAGCCAAGGGAGACAGGGTGGAAATGAGCAGTTCTTC.